This TCR beta chain stems from a study of T cell responses to AZD1222 COVID-19 vaccine. Study-level results: Close to half of spike-specific TCRs reportedly recognize unmutated variant regions. Among the donors, most were white British and more were female, and clonal diversity was possibly underestimated. Increases in Spike-specific TCR breadth and depth were seen after two AZD1222 doses. Along spike, vaccine-associated CD4 TCRs were found throughout, with dominance at 160-218 and 743-854.

For this clone: No antigen is known for it.

Repertoires were generated with immunoSEQ multiplex PCR, while TCRdb's copy carries only in-frame clones and drops some. The table lists roughly 120,000 clones, approximately 90% of them singletons. The length of the CDR3 is 13 residues. Germline V CDR1 and CDR2: SGHRS, YFSETQ. V lost 7 bases and J lost 5, with 15 bases in between. This rearrangement joins TRBV5-1 to TRBJ2-5; the D call may be TRBD1 or TRBD2 (6 bases each). This receptor was obtained from an adult who received the AZD1222 COVID-19 vaccine. This specimen consisted of peripheral blood, obtained 28 days after the second AZD1222 dose. The CDR3 region has the DNA TGCGCCAGCGAAGGGGGAGGAGGCGAGACCCAGTACTTC. Translation gives CASEGGGGETQYF.